The 20 T cell receptor beta chains given below trace back to one sample, sequenced in a study of blood T cell repertoires in COVID-19. Some clones are missing from TCRdb's copy, which holds only in-frame ones; the method was immunoSEQ multiplex PCR. The sample contains roughly 250,000 clones, approximately 90% of which appear only once. Sequencing used PBMCs or T cells enriched from blood (not recorded which). Source of these receptors: a woman aged 18-30 years who had recovered from COVID-19.

The chain carries TRBV4-3 and TRBJ1-4; unclear D gene. Per the germline V gene, CDR1 is LGHNA and CDR2 is YSLEER. The CDR3 contains 16 residues. Between the trimmed V and J ends, which lost 0 bases and 4 bases, there was a span of 12 bases. CDR3 DNA sequence: TGCGCCAGCAGCCAAGAACCCGGGGTTGGTAATGAAAAACTGTTTTTT. Amino acid sequence: CASSQEPGVGNEKLFF.

In DNA, the CDR3 is TGTGCCAGTTTTAGACAGCGCTATGGCTACACCTTC. Its translation: CASFRQRYGYTF. This chain connects TRBV19 to TRBJ1-2; D perhaps matches TRBD1 (5 bases). V lost 8 bases and J 4 bases, leaving 11 bases between the germline ends. Germline CDR1 is LNHDA and CDR2 is SQIVND (reference sequence). The CDR3 has 12 residues.

The chain couples TRBV7-2 to TRBJ1-2; D gene ambiguous. Germline V gene lookup returns CDR1 SGHTA and CDR2 FQGNSA. The V end was cut by 3 bases, the J end by 10 bases, with 12 bases between. This CDR3 spans 12 amino acids. The CDR3 region has the DNA TGTGCCAGCAGCTTCCGGGGAAGAATCTACACCTTC. It specifies CASSFRGRIYTF.

The V and J genes are TRBV5-1 and TRBJ2-1; no firm D call. V was trimmed by 0 bases and J by 1 base, leaving 5 bases between them. This CDR3 spans 14 amino acids. Germline V CDR1 and CDR2: SGHRS, YFSETQ. Here the CDR3 reads CASSLAESYNEQFF. CDR3 coding DNA: TGCGCCAGCAGCTTGGCTGAGTCCTACAATGAGCAGTTCTTC.

In DNA, the CDR3 is TGTGCCAGCAGTGCTACCGGGATGATATACGAGCAGTACTTC. Its translation: CASSATGMIYEQYF. V gene TRBV2 combines with J gene TRBJ2-7, with D possibly being TRBD2 (5 bases). V lost 4 bases and J lost 4, with 14 bases in between. Germline CDR1 SNHLY, CDR2 FYNNEI. The CDR3 consists of 14 residues.

The rearrangement uses TRBV4-2 and TRBJ2-3; a possible D gene is TRBD1 (5 bases). This CDR3 has 16 amino acids. Germline lookup yields CDR1 LGHNA and CDR2 YNFKEQ. V was pared by 0 bases and J by 2 bases, with 12 bases between. The CDR3 region has the DNA TGTGCCAGCAGCCAAGAAGGGGTCCGCGACACAGATACGCAGTATTTT. Protein product: CASSQEGVRDTDTQYF.

The CDR3 nucleotides are TGTGCCAGCAGCTTGGGACAGCTACAGTACTTC. This codes for CASSLGQLQYF. The chain links TRBV5-6 to TRBJ2-7; D possibly corresponds to TRBD1 (5 bases). The germline V gene encodes CDR1 SGHDT and CDR2 YYEEEE. The CDR3 consists of 11 residues. The germline V and J ends were trimmed by 0 bases and 10 bases, with 8 bases remaining between them.

In DNA, the CDR3 is TGTGCCAGCCTTTTTTGGACAGGGGTCACTGAAGCTTTCTTT. Encoded protein: CASLFWTGVTEAFF. This chain joins TRBV11-2 and TRBJ1-1; TRBD1 aligns across 9 bases. Per germline, CDR1 SGHAT and CDR2 FQNNGV. The CDR3 loop spans 14 amino acids. J gave up 4 bases and V 8 bases, and 8 bases lay outside the gene matches.

The V call is TRBV18, the J call TRBJ1-4; TRBD1 agrees at 9 bases. Germline assignment: CDR1 KGHSH and CDR2 LQKENI. V dropped 5 bases and J dropped 8; count of bases not matched to a gene: 9. CDR3 length: 15 residues. The CDR3 loop reads CASSGPTGGSEKLFF. As DNA, the CDR3 is TGTGCCAGCTCAGGACCGACAGGGGGTTCAGAAAAACTGTTTTTT.

V usage is TRBV12-5 and J usage is TRBJ1-1; D uncertain. Germline CDR1 is LGHNT and CDR2 is FRNRAP. The CDR3 sequence is 11 residues long. The V end was cut by 1 base, the J end by 7 bases, with 4 bases between. The CDR3 is CASGLASEAFF. As DNA, the CDR3 is TGTGCTAGTGGTTTGGCGAGTGAAGCTTTCTTT.

This chain connects TRBV7-2 to TRBJ1-2; TRBD1 agrees at 9 bases. Trimming at V came to 5 bases and at J to 4 bases, leaving 5 bases not matched to a gene. The CDR3 extends over 14 amino acids. Germline CDR1 and CDR2: SGHTA and FQGNSA. CDR3 sequence reads: CASSATDRGYGYTF. The CDR3 coding sequence is TGTGCCAGCAGCGCGACGGACAGGGGCTATGGCTACACCTTC. The variable domain in full, completed from reference TRBV7-2 and TRBJ1-2, reads GAGVSQSPSNKVTEKGKDVELRCDPISGHTALYWYRQSLGQGLEFLIYFQGNSAPDKSGLPSDRFSAERTGGSVSTLTIQRTQQEDSAVYLCASSATDRGYGYTFGSGTRLTVV.

This chain joins TRBV11-3 and TRBJ2-7; no definite D call. The germline V gene has CDR1 SGHNT and CDR2 YENEEA. The CDR3 has 12 residues. Between the trimmed V and J ends, which lost 5 bases and 3 bases, there was a span of 8 bases. The CDR3 bases are TGTGCCAGCAGCCCTAAAAACTACGAGCAGTACTTC. It specifies CASSPKNYEQYF.

This rearrangement joins TRBV29-1 to TRBJ1-1, with D unclear. The CDR3 contains 11 residues. Trimming left V 6 bases short and J 1 base short, with 6 bases between. Germline V CDR1 and CDR2: SQVTM, ANQGSEA. CDR3 nucleotides: TGCAGCGTGGGAGCGAACACTGAAGCTTTCTTT. Its translation is CSVGANTEAFF.

This rearrangement joins TRBV19 to TRBJ1-1; tentatively, D is TRBD1 (5 bases). The CDR3 is 15 residues long. V dropped 8 bases and J dropped 3 bases, with 19 bases sitting between them. The germline V gene encodes CDR1 LNHDA and CDR2 SQIVND (reference sequence). The CDR3 protein is CASSHRGGIYTEAFF. Here the CDR3 DNA reads TGTGCCAGTTCCCACCGGGGGGGGATTTACACTGAAGCTTTCTTT. Full variable domain (remainder filled in from reference TRBV19 and TRBJ1-1): DGGITQSPKYLFRKEGQNVTLSCEQNLNHDAMYWYRQDPGQGLRLIYYSQIVNDFQKGDIAEGYSVSREKKESFPLTVTSAQKNPTAFYLCASSHRGGIYTEAFFGQGTRLTVV.

The chain has TRBV15 and TRBJ2-3; 8 bases are shared with TRBD2. The CDR3 length is 19 residues. V lost 10 bases to trimming and J lost 2 bases; unmatched junction nucleotides: 23. Germline V CDR1 and CDR2: LNHNV, YYDKDF (reference sequence). Here the CDR3 reads CAIQPWREDPTMHTDTQYF. In DNA, the CDR3 is TGTGCCATACAGCCTTGGCGGGAGGACCCCACCATGCACACAGATACGCAGTATTTT.

V is TRBV7-2 and J is TRBJ2-1, with D perhaps TRBD2 (5 bases). The CDR3 covers 17 residues. The germline V gene has CDR1 SGHTA and CDR2 FQGNSA. V lost 4 bases and J lost 0, with 16 bases in between. The CDR3 nucleotides read TGTGCCAGCAGCTCCAGAGGCGTAGGGAGCTCCTACAATGAGCAGTTCTTC. Translation gives CASSSRGVGSSYNEQFF. The entire variable domain, with the rest obtained from reference TRBV7-2 and TRBJ2-1, is as follows: GAGVSQSPSNKVTEKGKDVELRCDPISGHTALYWYRQSLGQGLEFLIYFQGNSAPDKSGLPSDRFSAERTGGSVSTLTIQRTQQEDSAVYLCASSSRGVGSSYNEQFFGPGTRLTVL.

This clone was seen more than once but under ten times. A read error may account for a junction end that differs from germline. This chain joins TRBV4-1 and TRBJ1-2; possible D gene TRBD1, 5 bases. Germline V CDR1 and CDR2: MGHRA, YSYEKL. This CDR3 has 14 amino acids. The CDR3 DNA sequence: TGCGCCAGTAGCCCGACAGCTTTTAACTATGGCTACACCTTC. This sequence encodes CASSPTAFNYGYTF.

The V call is TRBV7-2, the J call TRBJ2-5; 7 bases map to TRBD2. V was pared by 5 bases and J by 4 bases, with 4 bases of the junction left unmatched. There are 13 residues in the CDR3. From germline, CDR1 is SGHTA and CDR2 FQGNSA. CDR3 residues: CASSLTSIETQYF. DNA of the CDR3: TGTGCCAGCAGCCTGACTAGCATAGAGACCCAGTACTTC.

The chain combines TRBV7-9 with TRBJ2-1, with D unresolved. This CDR3 region has 14 residues. The V gene lost 2 bases and the J gene lost 8 bases, with 13 bases spanning the gap. Germline V gene data show CDR1 as SEHNR and CDR2 as FQNEAQ (reference sequence). The CDR3 DNA reads as TGTGCCAGCAGCTTACTAGATCAGTCAGATGAGCAGTTCTTC. Translating gives CASSLLDQSDEQFF.

The rearrangement links TRBV5-6 to TRBJ1-1; perhaps TRBD1 as D (6 bases). Germline CDR1 SGHDT, CDR2 YYEEEE. The CDR3 has 16 residues. V was clipped by 2 bases and J by 4 bases, with 18 bases between them. The CDR3 DNA reads as TGTGCCAGCAGCTTAAATCCGACAGGCCCTCTCACTGAAGCTTTCTTT. Translated: CASSLNPTGPLTEAFF.